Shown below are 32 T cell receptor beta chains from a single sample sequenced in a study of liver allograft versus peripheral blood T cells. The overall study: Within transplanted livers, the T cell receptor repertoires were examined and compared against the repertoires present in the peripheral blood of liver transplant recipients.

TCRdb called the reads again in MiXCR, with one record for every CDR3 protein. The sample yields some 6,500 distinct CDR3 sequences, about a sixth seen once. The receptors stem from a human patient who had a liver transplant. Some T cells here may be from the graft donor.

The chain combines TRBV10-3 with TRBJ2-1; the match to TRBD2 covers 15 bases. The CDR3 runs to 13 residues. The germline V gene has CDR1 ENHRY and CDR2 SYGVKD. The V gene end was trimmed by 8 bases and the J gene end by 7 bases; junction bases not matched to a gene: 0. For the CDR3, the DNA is TGTGCCATCGGACTAGCGGGGGGGAATGAGCAGTTCTTC. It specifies CAIGLAGGNEQFF.

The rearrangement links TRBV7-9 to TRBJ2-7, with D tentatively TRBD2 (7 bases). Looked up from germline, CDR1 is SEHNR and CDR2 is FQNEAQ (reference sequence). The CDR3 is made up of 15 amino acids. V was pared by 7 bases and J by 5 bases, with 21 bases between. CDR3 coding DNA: TGTGCCAGCACCACCGGAGGGGGGGTATTGGACGAGCAGTACTTC. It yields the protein CASTTGGGVLDEQYF.

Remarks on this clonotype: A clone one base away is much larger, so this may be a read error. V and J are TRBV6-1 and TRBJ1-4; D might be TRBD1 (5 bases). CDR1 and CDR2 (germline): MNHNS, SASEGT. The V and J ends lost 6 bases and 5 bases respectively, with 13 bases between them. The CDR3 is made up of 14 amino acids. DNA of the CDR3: TGTGCCAGCAGAGCCGGGACGGCGAATGAAAAACTGTTTTTT. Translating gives CASRAGTANEKLFF.

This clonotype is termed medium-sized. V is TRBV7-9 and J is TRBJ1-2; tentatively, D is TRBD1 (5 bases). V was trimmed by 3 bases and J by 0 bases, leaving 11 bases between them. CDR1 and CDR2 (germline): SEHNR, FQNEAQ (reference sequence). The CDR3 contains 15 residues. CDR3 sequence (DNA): TGTGCCAGCAGCTTTGGGGACGGTTCTAACTATGGCTACACCTTC. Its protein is CASSFGDGSNYGYTF.

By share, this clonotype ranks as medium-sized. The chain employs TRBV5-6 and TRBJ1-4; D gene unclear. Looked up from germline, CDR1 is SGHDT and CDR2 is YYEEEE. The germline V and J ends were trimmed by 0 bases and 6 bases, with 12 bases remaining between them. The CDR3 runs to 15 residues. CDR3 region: CASSLDKGGDEKLFF. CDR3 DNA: TGTGCCAGCAGCTTGGATAAGGGTGGGGATGAAAAACTGTTTTTT.

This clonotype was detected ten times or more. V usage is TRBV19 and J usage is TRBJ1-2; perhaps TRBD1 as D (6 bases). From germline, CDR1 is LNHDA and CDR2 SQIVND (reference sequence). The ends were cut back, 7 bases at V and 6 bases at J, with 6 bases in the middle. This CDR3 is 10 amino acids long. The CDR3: CASKGDGYTF. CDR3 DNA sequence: TGTGCCAGTAAGGGGGATGGCTACACCTTC. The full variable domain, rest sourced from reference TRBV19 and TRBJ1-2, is DGGITQSPKYLFRKEGQNVTLSCEQNLNHDAMYWYRQDPGQGLRLIYYSQIVNDFQKGDIAEGYSVSREKKESFPLTVTSAQKNPTAFYLCASKGDGYTFGSGTRLTVV.

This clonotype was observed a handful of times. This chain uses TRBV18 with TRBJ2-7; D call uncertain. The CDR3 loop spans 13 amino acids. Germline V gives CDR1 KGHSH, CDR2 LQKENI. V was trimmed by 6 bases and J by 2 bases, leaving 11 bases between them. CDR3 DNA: TGTGCCAGCTCGTCAAACGGCCCCTACGAGCAGTACTTC. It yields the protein CASSSNGPYEQYF.

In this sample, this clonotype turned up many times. The CDR3 loop reads CATSTGGQPQHF. DNA for the CDR3: TGTGCCACCTCGACCGGAGGCCAGCCCCAGCATTTT. V gene TRBV6-2 or TRBV6-3 combines with J gene TRBJ1-5; D gene ambiguous. The CDR3 has 12 amino acids. Trimming cost V 10 bases and J 7 bases, with 14 bases left between them. In germline, CDR1 is MNHEY, CDR2 SVGEGT.

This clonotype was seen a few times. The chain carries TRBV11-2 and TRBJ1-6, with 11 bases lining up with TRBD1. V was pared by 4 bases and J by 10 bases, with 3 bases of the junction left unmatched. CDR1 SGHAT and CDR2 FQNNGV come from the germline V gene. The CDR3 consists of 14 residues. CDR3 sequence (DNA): TGTGCCAGCAGCTACGGACAGGGGGCCTCACCCCTCCACTTT. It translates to CASSYGQGASPLHF.

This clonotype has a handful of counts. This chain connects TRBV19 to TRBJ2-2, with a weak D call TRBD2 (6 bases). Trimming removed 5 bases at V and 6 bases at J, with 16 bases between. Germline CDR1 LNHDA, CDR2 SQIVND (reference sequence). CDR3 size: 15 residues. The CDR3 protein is CASSGGSTGAGELFF. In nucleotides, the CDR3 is TGTGCCAGTAGTGGGGGGAGTACGGGGGCCGGGGAGCTGTTTTTT.

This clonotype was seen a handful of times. CDR3 loop: CASTPLLTNTQYF. CDR3 coding DNA: TGTGCCAGTACACCTCTCCTCACGAATACGCAGTATTTT. The chain joins TRBV7-9 to TRBJ2-3, with D unresolved. The CDR3 has 13 amino acids. Germline V gene sequence: CDR1 SEHNR, CDR2 FQNEAQ (reference sequence). Trimming removed 9 bases at V and 7 bases at J, with 17 bases between.

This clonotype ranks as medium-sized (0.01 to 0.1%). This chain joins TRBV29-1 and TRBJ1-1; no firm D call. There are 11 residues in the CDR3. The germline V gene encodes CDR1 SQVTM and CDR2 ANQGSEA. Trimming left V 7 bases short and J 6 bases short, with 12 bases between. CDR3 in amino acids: CSAVDGSEAFF. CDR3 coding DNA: TGCAGCGCCGTAGACGGGTCTGAAGCTTTCTTT.

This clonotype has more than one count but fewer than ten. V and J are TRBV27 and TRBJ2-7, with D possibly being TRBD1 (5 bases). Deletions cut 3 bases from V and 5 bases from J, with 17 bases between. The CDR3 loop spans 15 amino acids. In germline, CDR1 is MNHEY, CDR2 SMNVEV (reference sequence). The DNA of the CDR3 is TGTGCCAGCAGTTTTCACCAGGGTATTTTAGACGAGCAGTACTTC. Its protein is CASSFHQGILDEQYF.

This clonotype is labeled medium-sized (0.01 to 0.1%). For the CDR3, the DNA is TGCAGCGTTGAAGATGGGGCAGGGGGCTACGAGCAGTACTTC. Amino acids: CSVEDGAGGYEQYF. The gene calls are TRBV29-1 and TRBJ2-7, with 7 bases lining up with TRBD1. V shed 0 bases, J shed 3 bases, and the junction held 5 bases outside the gene matches. Germline lookup yields CDR1 SQVTM and CDR2 ANQGSEA. The CDR3 has 14 amino acids.

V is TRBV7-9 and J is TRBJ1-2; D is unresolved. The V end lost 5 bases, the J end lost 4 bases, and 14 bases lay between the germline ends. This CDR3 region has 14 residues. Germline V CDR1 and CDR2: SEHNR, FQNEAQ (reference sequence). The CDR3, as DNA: TGTGCCAGCAGCCCTGGACTTCCTAGCTATGGCTACACCTTC. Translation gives CASSPGLPSYGYTF.

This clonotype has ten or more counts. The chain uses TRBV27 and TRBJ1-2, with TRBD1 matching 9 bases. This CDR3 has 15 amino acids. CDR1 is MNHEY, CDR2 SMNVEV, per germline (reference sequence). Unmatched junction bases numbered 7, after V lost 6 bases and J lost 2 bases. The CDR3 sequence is CASRTGGLINYGYTF. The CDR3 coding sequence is TGTGCCAGCAGAACAGGGGGCCTTATAAACTATGGCTACACCTTC.

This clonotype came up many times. The CDR3 loop reads CASSVVGGSYGYTF. CDR3 DNA: TGTGCCAGCAGCGTAGTTGGGGGCAGCTATGGCTACACCTTC. This chain uses TRBV9 with TRBJ1-2, with D maybe TRBD1 (6 bases). The ends were cut back, 0 bases at V and 4 bases at J, with 10 bases in the middle. Germline CDR1 SGDLS, CDR2 YYNGEE. The CDR3 spans 14 residues.

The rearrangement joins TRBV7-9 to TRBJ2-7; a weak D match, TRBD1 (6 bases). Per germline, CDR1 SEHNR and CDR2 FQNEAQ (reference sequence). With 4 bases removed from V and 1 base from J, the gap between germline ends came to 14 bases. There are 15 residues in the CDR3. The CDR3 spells CASSSSGTISYEQYF. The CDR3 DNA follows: TGTGCCAGCAGCTCCTCCGGGACAATTTCCTACGAGCAGTACTTC.

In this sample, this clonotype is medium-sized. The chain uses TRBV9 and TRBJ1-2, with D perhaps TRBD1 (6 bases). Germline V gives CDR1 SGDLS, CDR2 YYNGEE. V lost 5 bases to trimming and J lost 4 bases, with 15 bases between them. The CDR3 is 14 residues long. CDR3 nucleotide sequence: TGTGCCAGCAGTGGTACGACAGGTCCCTATGGCTACACCTTC. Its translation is CASSGTTGPYGYTF.

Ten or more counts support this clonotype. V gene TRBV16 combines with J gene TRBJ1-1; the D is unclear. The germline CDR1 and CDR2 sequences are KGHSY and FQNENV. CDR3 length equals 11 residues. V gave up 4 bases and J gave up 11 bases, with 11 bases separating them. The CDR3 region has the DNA TGTGCCAGCAGCCTCACCTCGTTGGCTTTCTTT. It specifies CASSLTSLAFF.

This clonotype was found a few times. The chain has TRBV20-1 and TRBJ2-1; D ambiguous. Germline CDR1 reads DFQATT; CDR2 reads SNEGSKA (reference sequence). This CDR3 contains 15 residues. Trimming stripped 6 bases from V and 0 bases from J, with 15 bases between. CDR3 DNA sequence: TGCAGTGCCAGTTCAGGAAGGGACTCCTACAATGAGCAGTTCTTC. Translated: CSASSGRDSYNEQFF.

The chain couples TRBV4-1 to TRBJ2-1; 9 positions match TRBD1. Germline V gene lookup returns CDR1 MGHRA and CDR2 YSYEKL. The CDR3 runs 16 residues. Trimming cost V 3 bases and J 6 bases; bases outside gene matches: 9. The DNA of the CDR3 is TGCGCCAGCAGCCAGGGGGGACAGGGAGATTTCAATGAGCAGTTCTTC. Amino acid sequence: CASSQGGQGDFNEQFF.

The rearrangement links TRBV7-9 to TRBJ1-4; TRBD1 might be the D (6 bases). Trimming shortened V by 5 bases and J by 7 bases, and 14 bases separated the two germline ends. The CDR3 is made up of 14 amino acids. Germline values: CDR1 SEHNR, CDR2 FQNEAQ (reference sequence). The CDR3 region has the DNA TGTGCCAGCAGCCCCCAGGGGAGGGTTGAAAAACTGTTTTTT. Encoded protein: CASSPQGRVEKLFF.

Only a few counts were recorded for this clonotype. The CDR3 loop is CASSLGDLGEQYF. DNA of the CDR3: TGTGCCAGCAGTTTAGGGGATTTGGGAGAGCAGTACTTC. The chain combines TRBV27 with TRBJ2-7; no reliable D call. The ends were cut back, 2 bases at V and 7 bases at J, with 12 bases in the middle. The V gene's germline CDR1 is MNHEY and CDR2 SMNVEV (reference sequence). This CDR3 region has 13 residues.

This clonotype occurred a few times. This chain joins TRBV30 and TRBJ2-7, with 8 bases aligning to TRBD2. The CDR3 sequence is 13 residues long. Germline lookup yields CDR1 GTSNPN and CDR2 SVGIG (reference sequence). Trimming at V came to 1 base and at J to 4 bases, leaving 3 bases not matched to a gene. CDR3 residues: CAWSAGGPYEQYF. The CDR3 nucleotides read TGTGCCTGGAGTGCGGGGGGGCCTTACGAGCAGTACTTC.

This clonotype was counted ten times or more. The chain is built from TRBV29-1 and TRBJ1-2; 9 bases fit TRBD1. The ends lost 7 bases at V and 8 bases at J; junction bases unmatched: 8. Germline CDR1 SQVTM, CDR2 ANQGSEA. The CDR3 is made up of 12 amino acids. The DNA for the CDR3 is TGCAGCGCCGACAGGGGGTCCTTAGGCTACACCTTC. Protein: CSADRGSLGYTF. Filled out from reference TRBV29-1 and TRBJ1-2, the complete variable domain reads SAVISQKPSRDICQRGTSLTIQCQVDSQVTMMFWYRQQPGQSLTLIATANQGSEATYESGFVIDKFPISRPNLTFSTLTVSNMSPEDSSIYLCSADRGSLGYTFGSGTRLTVV.

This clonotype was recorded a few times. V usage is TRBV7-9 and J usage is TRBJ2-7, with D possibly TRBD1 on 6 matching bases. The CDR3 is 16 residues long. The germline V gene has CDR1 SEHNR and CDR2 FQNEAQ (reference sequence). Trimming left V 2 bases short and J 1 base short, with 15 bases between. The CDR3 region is CASSLTGTHDSYEQYF. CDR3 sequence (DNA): TGTGCCAGCAGCTTAACAGGGACCCACGATTCCTACGAGCAGTACTTC.

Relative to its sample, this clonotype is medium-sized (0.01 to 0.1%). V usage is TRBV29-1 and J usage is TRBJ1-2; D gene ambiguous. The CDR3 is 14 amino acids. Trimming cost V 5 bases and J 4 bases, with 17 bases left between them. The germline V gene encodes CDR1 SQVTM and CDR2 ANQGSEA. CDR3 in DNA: TGCAGCGTTCACATTGCCGGATCCCCCTATGGCTACACCTTC. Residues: CSVHIAGSPYGYTF.

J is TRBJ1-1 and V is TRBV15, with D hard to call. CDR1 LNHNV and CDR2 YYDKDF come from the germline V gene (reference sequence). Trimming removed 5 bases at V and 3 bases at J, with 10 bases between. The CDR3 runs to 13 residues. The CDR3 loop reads CATSDSSDTEAFF. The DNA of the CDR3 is TGTGCCACCAGCGATAGCTCGGACACTGAAGCTTTCTTT.

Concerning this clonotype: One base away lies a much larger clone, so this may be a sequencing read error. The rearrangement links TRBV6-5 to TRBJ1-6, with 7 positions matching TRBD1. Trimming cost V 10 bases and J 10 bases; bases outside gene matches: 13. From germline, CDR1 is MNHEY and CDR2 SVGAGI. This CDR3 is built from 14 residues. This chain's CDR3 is CANRLTGVKSPLHF. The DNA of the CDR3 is TGTGCCAACAGACTCACAGGGGTTAAGTCACCCCTCCACTTT.

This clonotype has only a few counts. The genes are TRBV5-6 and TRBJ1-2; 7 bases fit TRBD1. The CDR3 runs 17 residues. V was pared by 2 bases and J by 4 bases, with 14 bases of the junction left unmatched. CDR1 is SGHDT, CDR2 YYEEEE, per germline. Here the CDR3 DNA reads TGTGCCAGCAGCTTTGTGGGACAGTACTCGACCTTCTATGGCTACACCTTC. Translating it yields CASSFVGQYSTFYGYTF.

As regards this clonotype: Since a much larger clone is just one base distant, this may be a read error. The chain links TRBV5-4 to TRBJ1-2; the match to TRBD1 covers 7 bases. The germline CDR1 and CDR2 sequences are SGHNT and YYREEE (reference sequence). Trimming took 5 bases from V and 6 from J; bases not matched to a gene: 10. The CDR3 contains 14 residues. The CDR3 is CASSRWDSRNGYTF. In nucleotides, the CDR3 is TGTGCCAGCAGTCGTTGGGACAGCCGGAATGGCTACACCTTC.